This section outlines one T cell receptor beta chain sequence together with its context. The antigen remains undetermined. CDR3 length: 16 amino acids. Losses at the gene ends were 4 bases for V and 0 bases for J; bases not matched to a gene: 10. Germline V gene data show CDR1 as SGHNT and CDR2 as YYREEE (reference sequence). This record comes from a study of OX40 agonist ivuxolimab in advanced cancers. The overall study: The dose of intravenous ivuxolimab that patients received every 2 weeks ranged from 0.01 to 10 mg/kg. Hepatocellular carcinoma, melanoma, renal cell or head and neck cancer was diagnosed in the dose-escalation patients. Study-wide results and limits: Some nonresponders likewise displayed low normalized T-cell clonal expansion.

Generated by immunoSEQ multiplex PCR, the TCRdb table keeps only in-frame clones and is missing some. The sample yields roughly 67,000 clones, approximately 86% seen once. This chain links TRBV5-4 with TRBJ2-7, with 7 bases identical to TRBD2. The sequences come from CD4+ or CD8+ T cells sorted from blood, collected in a trial of the OX40 agonist ivuxolimab. The TCR sequence derives from an adult with an advanced solid tumor such as melanoma, head and neck, liver or kidney cancer. As DNA, the CDR3 is TGTGCCAGCAGCCGGGCCGGTGCGGGGGACTCCTACGAGCAGTACTTC. Protein product: CASSRAGAGDSYEQYF.